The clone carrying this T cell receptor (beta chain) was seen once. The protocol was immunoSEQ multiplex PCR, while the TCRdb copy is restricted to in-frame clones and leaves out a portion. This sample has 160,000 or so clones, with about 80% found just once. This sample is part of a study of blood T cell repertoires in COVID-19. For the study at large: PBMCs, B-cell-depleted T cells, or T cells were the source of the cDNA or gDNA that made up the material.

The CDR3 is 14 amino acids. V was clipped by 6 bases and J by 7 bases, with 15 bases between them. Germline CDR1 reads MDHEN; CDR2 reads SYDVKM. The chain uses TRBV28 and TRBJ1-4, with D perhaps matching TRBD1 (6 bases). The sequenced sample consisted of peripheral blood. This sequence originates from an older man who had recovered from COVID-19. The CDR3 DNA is TGTGCCAGCAGGCATCAGGGGTTGGGTGAAAAACTGTTTTTT. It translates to CASRHQGLGEKLFF.